This T cell receptor beta chain stems from a study of shared clonotypes between healthy human individuals. General study findings and limits: Non-shared clonotypes showed lower generation probabilities than clonotypes common to all four donors. Between a handful of donors, naive CD4 clonotypes were shared at a level of approximately 5%.

Turning to this clone: Its specificity is not known.

Execution of the assay was at deep level. Under the authors' procedure: Filtering was not the same, since immunoSEQ gave junction-only sequences without quality scores. Repertoires were generated with immunoSEQ multiplex PCR, while TCRdb's copy carries only in-frame clones and drops some. The DNA was the basis for D and trimming; V, J and clone size are from that table. This sample has a few hundred thousand clones, with 60% to 80% found just once. The source is a man under 40 in good health. The sequencing input was memory CD4+ T cells sorted from blood. Subset meaning: CD45RA-negative fraction.

Here the CDR3 DNA reads TGTGCCAGCAGCTTCCACTACCTAGCGGGAGGCATCACAGATACGCAGTATTTT. The encoded protein is CASSFHYLAGGITDTQYF. The chain recombines TRBV7-2 with TRBJ2-3; 11 bases map to TRBD2. The ends lost 3 bases at V and 2 bases at J; junction bases unmatched: 10. CDR1 SGHTA and CDR2 FQGNSA come from the germline V gene. The CDR3 extends over 18 amino acids.